This paragraph reports one TCR beta chain. Antigen specificity is unknown. CDR1 is SEHNR and CDR2 is FQNEAQ in the germline V gene (reference sequence). V lost 1 base and J 4 bases, leaving 4 bases between the germline ends. This CDR3 has 12 amino acids. The data originate from a study of T cell responses to AZD1222 COVID-19 vaccine. Looking at the study overall: Pooling was applied to second doses at about 4 or about 12 weeks.

Points from the study as a whole: Baseline antibody screening turned up just a handful of seropositive AZD1222 recipients. Donors in the cohort were predominantly white British and more often female, and clonal diversity was possibly underestimated. Spike-specific TCR breadth and depth went up after people got two AZD1222 doses.

Repertoires were generated with immunoSEQ multiplex PCR, while TCRdb's copy carries only in-frame clones and drops some. Of over 45,000 clones detected, 60% to 85% appear once; the ten largest clones hold roughly 6.6%. Sequenced here: peripheral blood, sampled on day 0 of AZD1222 vaccination. The genes are TRBV7-9 and TRBJ1-1; no clear D gene. The clonotype originates from an adult in good health. CDR3 amino acids: CASSLVVTEAFF. For the CDR3, the DNA is TGTGCCAGCAGCTTAGTGGTCACTGAAGCTTTCTTT.